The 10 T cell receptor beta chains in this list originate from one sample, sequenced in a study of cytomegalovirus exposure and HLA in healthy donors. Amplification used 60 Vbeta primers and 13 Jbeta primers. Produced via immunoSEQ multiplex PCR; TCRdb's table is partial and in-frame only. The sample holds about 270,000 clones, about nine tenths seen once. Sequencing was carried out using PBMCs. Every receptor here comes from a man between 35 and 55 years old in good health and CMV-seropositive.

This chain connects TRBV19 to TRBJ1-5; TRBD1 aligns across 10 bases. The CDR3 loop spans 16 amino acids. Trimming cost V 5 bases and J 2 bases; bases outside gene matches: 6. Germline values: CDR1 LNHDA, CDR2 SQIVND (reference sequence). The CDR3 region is CASSARQGAGNQPQHF. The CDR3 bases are TGTGCCAGTAGTGCCCGACAGGGGGCGGGCAATCAGCCCCAGCATTTT.

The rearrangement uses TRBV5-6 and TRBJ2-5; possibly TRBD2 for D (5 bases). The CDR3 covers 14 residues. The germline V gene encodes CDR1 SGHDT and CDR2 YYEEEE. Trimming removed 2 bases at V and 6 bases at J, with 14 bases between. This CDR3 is CASSFLDSRKTQYF. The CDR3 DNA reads TGTGCCAGCAGCTTTTTGGACTCACGTAAGACCCAGTACTTC.

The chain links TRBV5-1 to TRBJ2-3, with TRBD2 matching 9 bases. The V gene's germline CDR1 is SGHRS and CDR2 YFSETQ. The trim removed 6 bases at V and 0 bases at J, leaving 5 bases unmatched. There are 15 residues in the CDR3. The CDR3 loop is CASKAGGISTDTQYF. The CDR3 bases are TGCGCCAGCAAGGCGGGAGGGATTAGCACAGATACGCAGTATTTT.

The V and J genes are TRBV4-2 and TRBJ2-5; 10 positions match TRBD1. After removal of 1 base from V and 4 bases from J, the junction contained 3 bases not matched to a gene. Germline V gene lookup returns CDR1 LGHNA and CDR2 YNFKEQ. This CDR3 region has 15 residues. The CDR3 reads CASSQVDRGGETQYF. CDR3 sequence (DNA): TGTGCCAGCAGCCAAGTGGACAGGGGGGGAGAGACCCAGTACTTC.

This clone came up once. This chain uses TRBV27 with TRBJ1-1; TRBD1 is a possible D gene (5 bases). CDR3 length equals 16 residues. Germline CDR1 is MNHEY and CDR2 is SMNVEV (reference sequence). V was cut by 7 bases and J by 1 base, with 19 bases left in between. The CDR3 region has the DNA TGTGCCAGCAACGGATTTCTGCCAGGGTCGAACACTGAAGCTTTCTTT. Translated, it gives CASNGFLPGSNTEAFF.

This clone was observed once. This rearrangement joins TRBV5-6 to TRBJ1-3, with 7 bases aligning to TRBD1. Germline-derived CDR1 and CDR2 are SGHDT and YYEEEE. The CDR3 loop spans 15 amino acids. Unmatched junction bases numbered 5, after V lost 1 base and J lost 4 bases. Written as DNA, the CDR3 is TGTGCCAGCAGCTTGTTACAGGGGTTAGGAAACACCATATATTTT. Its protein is CASSLLQGLGNTIYF.

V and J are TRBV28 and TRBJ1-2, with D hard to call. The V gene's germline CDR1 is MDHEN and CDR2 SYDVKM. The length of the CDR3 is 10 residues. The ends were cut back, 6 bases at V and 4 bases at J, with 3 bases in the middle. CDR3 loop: CASSGYGYTF. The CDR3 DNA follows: TGTGCCAGCAGCGGCTATGGCTACACCTTC.

In DNA form, the CDR3 reads TGTGCCAGCAGCCGACAGGGGGAGGATACGCAGTATTTT. Its protein product is CASSRQGEDTQYF. V usage is TRBV7-3 and J usage is TRBJ2-3; 9 bases map to TRBD1. This CDR3 has 13 residues. Germline CDR1 and CDR2: SGHTA and FQGTGA. The V and J ends lost 5 bases and 6 bases, in that order; junction bases with no gene match: 3.

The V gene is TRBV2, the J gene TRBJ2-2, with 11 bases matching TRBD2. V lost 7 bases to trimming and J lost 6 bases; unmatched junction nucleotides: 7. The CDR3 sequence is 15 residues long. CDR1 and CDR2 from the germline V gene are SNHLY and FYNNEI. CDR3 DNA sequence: TGTGCCAGCACCTCACTAGCGGGAGTACCCGGGGAGCTGTTTTTT. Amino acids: CASTSLAGVPGELFF.

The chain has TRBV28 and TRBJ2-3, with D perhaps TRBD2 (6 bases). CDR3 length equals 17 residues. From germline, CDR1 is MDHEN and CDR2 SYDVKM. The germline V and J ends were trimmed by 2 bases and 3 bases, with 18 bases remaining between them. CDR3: CASSLVSMTGETDTQYF. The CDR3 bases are TGTGCCAGCAGTTTAGTGTCAATGACGGGGGAGACAGATACGCAGTATTTT.